This T cell receptor (beta chain) emerged from a study of T cell responses to AZD1222 COVID-19 vaccine. CDR1 and CDR2 from the germline V gene are MDHEN and SYDVKM. This CDR3 comprises 12 residues. The V end lost 3 bases, the J end lost 4 bases, and 6 bases lay between the germline ends. Generated by immunoSEQ multiplex PCR, the TCRdb table keeps only in-frame clones and is missing some. The profile shows some 110,000 clones, roughly 86% of them singletons. The genes are TRBV28 and TRBJ1-2; no clear D. The material sequenced was peripheral blood, taken 28 days after the second dose of the MenACWY control vaccine. The sequence came from an adult who received the MenACWY meningococcal vaccine as a control. The CDR3 DNA is TGTGCCAGCAGTTTCGACCGCTATGGCTACACCTTC. This sequence encodes CASSFDRYGYTF.